These 28 T cell receptor beta chains share one sample of origin, sequenced in a study of blood T cell repertoires in COVID-19. The data were produced by immunoSEQ multiplex PCR, yet TCRdb's version contains in-frame clones alone and is incomplete. The data show some 300,000 clones, with about nine tenths seen just once and roughly 2.8% held by the top ten. The sequenced sample was PBMCs or T cells enriched from blood (not recorded which). These receptors were taken from a woman aged 45-65 years who had been exposed to COVID-19.

The V gene is TRBV5-1, the J gene TRBJ2-3, with 7 bases identical to TRBD2. This CDR3 is 17 amino acids long. V dropped 0 bases and J dropped 0; count of bases not matched to a gene: 7. CDR1 is SGHRS, CDR2 YFSETQ, per germline. For the CDR3, the DNA is TGCGCCAGCAGCTTGGCCGGGAGGACTCCTAGCACAGATACGCAGTATTTT. It codes for CASSLAGRTPSTDTQYF.

The chain recombines TRBV11-3 with TRBJ2-2; 12 bases line up with TRBD2. J lost 2 bases, V lost 1 base, and 2 bases had no gene match. The CDR3 is made up of 17 amino acids. Germline-derived CDR1 and CDR2 are SGHNT and YENEEA. The CDR3 DNA sequence: TGTGCCAGCAGCTTAGGGACTAGCGGGGCCAACACCGGGGAGCTGTTTTTT. Protein sequence: CASSLGTSGANTGELFF.

The chain couples TRBV7-9 to TRBJ2-5; 10 positions match TRBD2. The CDR3 sequence is 15 residues long. After removal of 1 base from V and 2 bases from J, the junction contained 1 base not matched to a gene. Germline loops: CDR1 SEHNR, CDR2 FQNEAQ (reference sequence). The CDR3 DNA reads as TGTGCCAGCAGCTTAGGACTAGCGGGTCAAGAGACCCAGTACTTC. Amino acid sequence: CASSLGLAGQETQYF.

The gene calls are TRBV28 and TRBJ1-5; tentatively, D is TRBD1 (6 bases). With 4 bases removed from V and 0 bases from J, the gap between germline ends came to 16 bases. The CDR3 has 17 residues. The germline V gene has CDR1 MDHEN and CDR2 SYDVKM. The DNA for the CDR3 is TGTGCCAGCAGTTCCGTGGCGGGGGCTAATAGCAATCAGCCCCAGCATTTT. This sequence encodes CASSSVAGANSNQPQHF. Looking up the rest from reference TRBV28 and TRBJ1-5 gives the full variable domain: DVKVTQSSRYLVKRTGEKVFLECVQDMDHENMFWYRQDPGLGLRLIYFSYDVKMKEKGDIPEGYSVSREKKERFSLILESASTNQTSMYLCASSSVAGANSNQPQHFGDGTRLSIL.

The chain couples TRBV9 to TRBJ1-2; the D is unclear. This CDR3 has 13 amino acids. V was cut by 1 base and J by 0 bases, with 4 bases left in between. The V gene's germline CDR1 is SGDLS and CDR2 YYNGEE. CDR3: CASSVQTNYGYTF. Written as DNA, the CDR3 is TGTGCCAGCAGCGTACAGACTAACTATGGCTACACCTTC.

The table lists this clone with a few counts. V gene TRBV5-1 combines with J gene TRBJ1-1; 9 positions match TRBD1. V dropped 2 bases and J dropped 8; count of bases not matched to a gene: 1. This CDR3 has 12 amino acids. Germline V gene data show CDR1 as SGHRS and CDR2 as YFSETQ. The CDR3, as DNA: TGCGCCAGCAGCTTACAGGGGGCCGAAGCTTTCTTT. Its protein product is CASSLQGAEAFF.

The chain has TRBV7-9 and TRBJ2-3, with TRBD2 matching 10 bases. The CDR3 runs 17 residues. Looked up from germline, CDR1 is SEHNR and CDR2 is FQNEAQ (reference sequence). After removal of 5 bases from V and 2 bases from J, the junction contained 10 bases not matched to a gene. The DNA for the CDR3 is TGTGCCAGCAGCGAAAGGACTAGCGGCGAAACCACAGATACGCAGTATTTT. It codes for CASSERTSGETTDTQYF.

The chain has TRBV7-9 and TRBJ2-5; 12 bases agree with TRBD2. Germline CDR1 and CDR2: SEHNR and FQNEAQ (reference sequence). The V and J ends lost 4 bases and 2 bases, in that order; junction bases with no gene match: 8. The CDR3 covers 17 residues. The CDR3 DNA follows: TGTGCCAGCAGCTCCCTAACTAGCGGGGGGACTCAAGAGACCCAGTACTTC. Protein product: CASSSLTSGGTQETQYF.

The genes are TRBV4-1 and TRBJ2-5; 13 nucleotides align to TRBD2. Germline assignment: CDR1 MGHRA and CDR2 YSYEKL. V gave up 4 bases and J gave up 3 bases; unmatched junction bases: 8. The CDR3 has 17 residues. The CDR3 bases are TGCGCCAGCAGCCGCTCGACTAGCGGGGGGCGAGAAGAGACCCAGTACTTC. Residues: CASSRSTSGGREETQYF.

The chain uses TRBV14 and TRBJ2-1, with no clear D. V gave up 0 bases and J gave up 8 bases, with 20 bases separating them. Germline loops: CDR1 SGHDN, CDR2 FVKESK. The CDR3 loop spans 17 amino acids. The CDR3: CASSQDTQVRPVHEQFF. The CDR3, as DNA: TGTGCCAGCAGCCAAGATACCCAGGTCCGCCCCGTGCATGAGCAGTTCTTC.

The chain is built from TRBV5-6 and TRBJ1-1, with 8 bases matching TRBD1. The length of the CDR3 is 12 residues. The J segment lost 7 bases and the V segment lost 4 bases, leaving 3 bases of the junction unmatched. The germline V gene has CDR1 SGHDT and CDR2 YYEEEE. CDR3 sequence: CASSRQGIEAFF. The CDR3 DNA reads TGTGCCAGCAGCCGACAGGGGATTGAAGCTTTCTTT.

This CDR3 is CASSDGQGASSPLHF. In DNA form, the CDR3 reads TGTGCCAGCAGTGATGGACAGGGGGCGAGTTCACCCCTCCACTTT. The V and J genes are TRBV6-1 and TRBJ1-6, with TRBD1 matching over 11 bases. Trimming at V came to 3 bases and at J to 9 bases, leaving 4 bases not matched to a gene. The CDR3 runs 15 residues. Germline V CDR1 and CDR2: MNHNS, SASEGT.

This rearrangement joins TRBV15 to TRBJ1-2, with D unclear. Germline lookup yields CDR1 LNHNV and CDR2 YYDKDF (reference sequence). Trimming left V 9 bases short and J 0 bases short, with 8 bases between. This CDR3 comprises 12 residues. CDR3 region: CATSIANYGYTF. For the CDR3, the DNA is TGTGCCACATCGATAGCTAACTATGGCTACACCTTC.

V gene TRBV30 combines with J gene TRBJ1-1; 7 bases are shared with TRBD1. The germline V gene encodes CDR1 GTSNPN and CDR2 SVGIG (reference sequence). The CDR3 is 17 amino acids. V was pared by 2 bases and J by 5 bases, with 17 bases of the junction left unmatched. CDR3 loop: CAWSFRGGGRGTTEAFF. The CDR3 DNA reads as TGTGCCTGGAGTTTCAGGGGTGGAGGCAGGGGGACGACTGAAGCTTTCTTT.

The table lists this clone with a count of one. The DNA of the CDR3 is TGCGCCAGCAGCCAGGATCCGGGACAGGGCCAGCCCCAGCATTTT. Its protein is CASSQDPGQGQPQHF. This rearrangement joins TRBV5-1 to TRBJ1-5; TRBD1 agrees at 9 bases. CDR3 length: 15 amino acids. J gave up 7 bases and V 4 bases, and 9 bases lay outside the gene matches. From germline, CDR1 is SGHRS and CDR2 YFSETQ.

The gene calls are TRBV4-1 and TRBJ1-4; possibly TRBD1 for D (6 bases). This CDR3 region has 15 residues. Trimming cost V 0 bases and J 7 bases, with 12 bases left between them. Per germline, CDR1 MGHRA and CDR2 YSYEKL. The CDR3 reads CASSQDGRGSEKLFF. CDR3 nucleotide sequence: TGCGCCAGCAGCCAAGACGGCAGGGGAAGTGAAAAACTGTTTTTT.

V gene TRBV10-3 combines with J gene TRBJ1-4; D possibly corresponds to TRBD1 (6 bases). Looked up from germline, CDR1 is ENHRY and CDR2 is SYGVKD. Trimming stripped 6 bases from V and 3 bases from J, with 14 bases between. The CDR3 spans 15 residues. CDR3 loop: CAISALTGSNEKLFF. For the CDR3, the DNA is TGTGCCATCAGCGCCCTAACAGGGTCTAATGAAAAACTGTTTTTT.

V and J are TRBV4-1 and TRBJ1-3; 9 nucleotides line up with TRBD1. V lost 4 bases to trimming and J lost 4 bases; unmatched junction nucleotides: 14. CDR3 length: 18 amino acids. The germline CDR1 and CDR2 sequences are MGHRA and YSYEKL. Here the CDR3 reads CASSLREGQGGFGNTIYF. CDR3 bases: TGCGCCAGCAGCCTCCGCGAGGGACAGGGAGGTTTCGGAAACACCATATATTTT.

The CDR3 DNA is TGTGCCAGCAGCTCAGGAGACAGGGATGGCTCACCCCTCCACTTT. Translation: CASSSGDRDGSPLHF. This chain joins TRBV7-2 and TRBJ1-6; the match to TRBD1 covers 7 bases. The CDR3 loop spans 15 amino acids. Germline V gene data show CDR1 as SGHTA and CDR2 as FQGNSA. J lost 10 bases, V lost 4 bases, and 10 bases had no gene match. Variable domain in full (rest from reference TRBV7-2 and TRBJ1-6): GAGVSQSPSNKVTEKGKDVELRCDPISGHTALYWYRQSLGQGLEFLIYFQGNSAPDKSGLPSDRFSAERTGGSVSTLTIQRTQQEDSAVYLCASSSGDRDGSPLHFGNGTRLTVT.

Only a few counts were recorded for this clone. This sequence joins TRBV11-3 and TRBJ2-2; a weak D match, TRBD1 (5 bases). Trimming took off 6 bases at V and 4 bases at J, with 21 bases between the two ends. The V gene's germline CDR1 is SGHNT and CDR2 YENEEA. This CDR3 has 17 amino acids. CDR3 in amino acids: CASSAYRGTGGTGELFF. CDR3 nucleotide sequence: TGTGCCAGCAGTGCTTATAGGGGAACGGGTGGCACCGGGGAGCTGTTTTTT.

The V gene is TRBV7-2, the J gene TRBJ1-3, with TRBD1 matching 9 bases. Germline CDR1 SGHTA, CDR2 FQGNSA. The CDR3 loop spans 17 amino acids. Unmatched junction bases numbered 13, after V lost 6 bases and J lost 4 bases. As DNA, the CDR3 is TGTGCCAGCAGTCGCCGGGACAGGGCATCGGGAGGAAACACCATATATTTT. It encodes CASSRRDRASGGNTIYF. Together with reference TRBV7-2 and TRBJ1-3, the CDR3 gives the full variable domain: GAGVSQSPSNKVTEKGKDVELRCDPISGHTALYWYRQSLGQGLEFLIYFQGNSAPDKSGLPSDRFSAERTGGSVSTLTIQRTQQEDSAVYLCASSRRDRASGGNTIYFGEGSWLTVV.

V is TRBV20-1 and J is TRBJ1-2, with D unclear. V lost 3 bases to trimming and J lost 3 bases, with 8 bases between them. The V gene's germline CDR1 is DFQATT and CDR2 SNEGSKA (reference sequence). This CDR3 region has 12 residues. DNA for the CDR3: TGCAGTGCTAGTTCGGAGTACTATGGCTACACCTTC. Residues: CSASSEYYGYTF.

The chain employs TRBV4-1 and TRBJ1-2, with D perhaps matching TRBD1 (5 bases). CDR1 is MGHRA, CDR2 YSYEKL, per germline. V was trimmed by 3 bases and J by 4 bases, leaving 9 bases between them. The CDR3 sequence is 13 residues long. The CDR3 DNA reads TGCGCCAGCAGCCAGACAGAAATCTATGGCTACACCTTC. Translation: CASSQTEIYGYTF.

The rearrangement joins TRBV4-2 to TRBJ2-1; a weak D match, TRBD1 (5 bases). Trimming pared 6 bases from V and 7 bases from J, leaving 7 bases between. Per the germline V gene, CDR1 is LGHNA and CDR2 is YNFKEQ. This CDR3 contains 11 residues. CDR3 DNA: TGTGCCAGCAGGGGGCTTAATGAGCAGTTCTTC. It specifies CASRGLNEQFF.

V is TRBV2 and J is TRBJ2-5, with 8 bases aligning to TRBD2. The V gene's germline CDR1 is SNHLY and CDR2 FYNNEI. The CDR3 contains 13 residues. The V gene end was trimmed by 2 bases and the J gene end by 9 bases; junction bases not matched to a gene: 5. CDR3 nucleotides: TGTGCCAGCAGTGAATTGCGGGGGGTGGCCCAGTACTTC. Protein sequence: CASSELRGVAQYF. The complete variable domain, with remaining parts taken from reference TRBV2 and TRBJ2-5, reads EPEVTQTPSHQVTQMGQEVILRCVPISNHLYFYWYRQILGQKVEFLVSFYNNEISEKSEIFDDQFSVERPDGSNFTLKIRSTKLEDSAMYFCASSELRGVAQYFGPGTRLLVL.

The chain carries TRBV2 and TRBJ2-3, with 9 bases identical to TRBD1. The CDR3 is 14 residues long. Germline values: CDR1 SNHLY, CDR2 FYNNEI. The V segment lost 6 bases and the J segment 3 bases; nucleotides outside the gene matches: 4. The CDR3 coding sequence is TGTGCCAGCAGCCTGGACAGGGGAACAGATACGCAGTATTTT. Amino acids: CASSLDRGTDTQYF. The entire variable domain, with the rest obtained from reference TRBV2 and TRBJ2-3, is as follows: EPEVTQTPSHQVTQMGQEVILRCVPISNHLYFYWYRQILGQKVEFLVSFYNNEISEKSEIFDDQFSVERPDGSNFTLKIRSTKLEDSAMYFCASSLDRGTDTQYFGPGTRLTVL.

As regards this clone: This CDR3 is also generated by other DNA sequences in the sample. The CDR3 nucleotides are TGTGCCAGCAGCTTAACACCCGGGGAGCTGTTTTTT. Protein product: CASSLTPGELFF. V gene TRBV7-2 combines with J gene TRBJ2-2; no firm D call. The CDR3 spans 12 residues. Germline V gives CDR1 SGHTA, CDR2 FQGNSA. V was clipped by 2 bases and J by 6 bases, with 4 bases between them.

The V and J genes are TRBV29-1 and TRBJ2-3, with 7 bases that match TRBD1. The CDR3 extends over 15 amino acids. Germline CDR1 and CDR2: SQVTM and ANQGSEA. With V trimmed by 3 bases and J by 2 bases, 8 bases remained unmatched. CDR3 loop: CSVEGRQGITDTQYF. In nucleotides, the CDR3 is TGCAGCGTTGAGGGTCGACAGGGCATCACAGATACGCAGTATTTT.